This paragraph reports one TCR beta chain. This clonotype occurred a few times. The clone's antigen remains unknown. Per-base quality was not reported, and no clone a single base away is much larger than it. Synthesis of TCR cDNA relied on 5'RACE template switching, a step that introduced a universal primer site along with unique molecular identifiers. Priming of cDNA synthesis was performed from both the TCR alpha and TCR beta constant segments. Library amplification used two PCR steps, and the second PCR step added sample barcodes and sequencing adapters. Sequencing of libraries was performed on Illumina HiSeq 2500 (2x100 bp) or NovaSeq (2x150 bp). The study's own analysis went as follows. Reads were demultiplexed and collapsed into UMI consensus sequences with MIGEC, and V(D)J alignment was performed with MiXCR. Clonotypes responding to the vaccine were identified with edgeR on replicate PBMC samples, with the criteria of FDR below 0.01 and a log2 fold change above 5 up to day 15. Bulk clonotypes were assigned CD4 or CD8 identity according to which sequenced CD4 or CD8 repertoire held them at higher abundance. The raw public reads went through TCRdb reprocessing: fastp at Q25, MiXCR clone calling, in-frame beta chains kept. Entries that share a CDR3 protein sequence are merged under the most common genes and DNA. For this entry, the V and J calls and clone size follow TCRdb and not the study's own pipeline. Recorded for this sample are about 340,000 distinct CDR3 sequences; more than 8.5% of them occurred a single time. About a sixth of the sample belongs to the ten largest clones.

This sample is drawn from a study of T cells after yellow fever vaccination (dated by TCRdb to between 2018 and 2021). Turning to the overall study: The SMART-Seq v4 Ultra Low Input RNA kit was used to prepare libraries from fractions with low cell numbers. To follow T-cell clones before and after both primary and booster YFV17D yellow fever vaccination, bulk TCR alpha and beta repertoires underwent longitudinal sequencing. Two healthy male donors, one aged 18 to 29 and one aged 30 to 39 years, were included in the cohort. Blood samples were taken at several timepoints before and after primary and secondary immunization, and bulk PBMC replicates and cell subsets were isolated. Results and caveats for the whole study, not just this receptor: Only a couple of donors were included in the study, so the extent to which the findings can be generalized is limited. Compared with the primary T-cell response, the secondary T-cell response was faster but weaker, reaching its peak on day 5 rather than on day 15. Most clones expanded after primary vaccination were re-detected after the booster (approximately 96% of CD4 and around 86% of CD8), suggesting broad memory maintenance. A small fraction of clonotypes appeared in both the CD4 and CD8 compartments, likely as a result of convergent recombination. Computational filtering was needed because FACS-sorted repertoires could contain abundant contaminating clonotypes from the bulk population.

CDR1 MDHEN and CDR2 SYDVKM were looked up in the germline V gene. From the cysteine through the phenylalanine, the CDR3 covers 15 amino acids. The sequence is cut down to CDR3 DNA, 45 bases in frame from base 1. V is shortened by 3 bases, J by 8 bases, and the region joining them spans 17 bases. The sample's treatment or condition label is to be understood as: live attenuated yellow fever vaccine strain. At each blood-draw timepoint, two biological replicates of bulk PBMCs were collected. PBMCs were isolated from peripheral blood using a standard Ficoll-Paque protocol. TriZol was used to extract RNA from bulk PBMCs, from CD4 and CD8 fractions, and from dextramer-positive and dextramer-negative fractions.

The material was PBMCs, obtained on the day of the first yellow fever vaccination. Recombination connected TRBV28 to TRBJ2-1; the D region possibly corresponds to TRBD2 (6 bases align). This clonotype originated in a man aged 18 to 29 who received the YFV17D yellow fever vaccine. The base sequence is TGTGCCAGCAGTTTTCTCGGGGGTAGGCTCGATGAGCAGTTCTTC. Its protein product is CASSFLGGRLDEQFF.